Below, one TCR beta chain is given with its context. This sample stems from a study of blood T cell repertoires in COVID-19. On the study more broadly: Acute and convalescent COVID-19 samples came from the United States, Italy and Spain. The cDNA or gDNA used as material had been derived from T cells, B-cell-depleted T cells, or PBMCs.

Trimming took off 3 bases at V and 7 bases at J, with 12 bases between the two ends. This CDR3 has 13 residues. Germline V gene data show CDR1 as MNHNY and CDR2 as SVGAGI (reference sequence). The assay was immunoSEQ multiplex PCR, and TCRdb's table has in-frame clones only and misses some. This table has roughly 170,000 clones, 70% to 85% appearing once. Sequenced: peripheral blood. The chain combines TRBV6-6 with TRBJ1-2; D is ambiguous. This TCR was recovered from a man in his sixties who had recovered from COVID-19. The chain's CDR3 is CASSYSGSGGYTF. In nucleotides, the CDR3 is TGTGCCAGCAGTTATTCGGGGTCTGGTGGCTACACCTTC.